This is a list of T cell receptor beta chains from one sample in a study of blood T cell repertoires in COVID-19. Produced via immunoSEQ multiplex PCR; TCRdb's table is partial and in-frame only. This table has around 330,000 clones, about 88% appearing once. The sample consisted of PBMCs or T cells enriched from blood (not recorded which). All receptors come from a woman in her forties who had recovered from COVID-19. CDR3s include the opening cysteine and the closing phenylalanine or tryptophan. A D gene is named only where the DNA matches it firmly. A clone size is listed for some rows: how often the clone was seen (once, few, many), or a class if it is expanded.

clone size	CDR3 length	J gene	D gene	V gene	CDR3 DNA	CDR3 protein
.	13	TRBJ2-7	.	TRBV27	TGTGCCAGCAGTATCATGGCCTCCTACGAGCAGTACTTC	CASSIMASYEQYF
.	17	TRBJ2-7	TRBD1	TRBV9	TGTGCCAGCAGCGTGGGGGGGCCGGGACAGGGTTACTACGAGCAGTACTTC	CASSVGGPGQGYYEQYF
.	17	TRBJ2-5	.	TRBV21-1	TGTGCCAGCAGCAGAGGACTAGCGGGGGGTTACCAAGAGACCCAGTACTTC	CASSRGLAGGYQETQYF
.	14	TRBJ1-2	TRBD1	TRBV18	TGTGCCAGCATGCCCTCGGGACAGGCCTATGGCTACACCTTC	CASMPSGQAYGYTF
.	13	TRBJ2-7	.	TRBV24-1	TGTGCCACCAGTGATTACAATATCTACGAGCAGTACTTC	CATSDYNIYEQYF
.	15	TRBJ2-1	TRBD1	TRBV19	TGTGCCAGTAGTATAGGTCAGGGGGCGAGAAATGAGCAGTTCTTC	CASSIGQGARNEQFF
.	14	TRBJ1-6	.	TRBV4-3	TGCGCCAGCAGCCAAGAGGGCACGAATTCACCCCTCCACTTT	CASSQEGTNSPLHF
.	18	TRBJ2-1	.	TRBV6-2/TRBV6-3	TGTGCCAGCAGCCCTCGGGTATTTCAGGGAACACGTGTCAATGAGCAGTTCTTC	CASSPRVFQGTRVNEQFF
.	20	TRBJ2-5	.	TRBV7-9	TGTGCCAGCACCTTGTTTGGGGGGTCCGACCTGAGAATTCCCCGCGGGACCCAGTACTTC	CASTLFGGSDLRIPRGTQYF
few	13	TRBJ2-6	.	TRBV30	TGTGCCTGGAGTGTACTGCAGGCCAACGTCCTGACTTTC	CAWSVLQANVLTF
once	14	TRBJ1-6	TRBD1	TRBV6-5	TGTGCCAGCAGTTTCAACAGGGGAAATTCACCCCTCCACTTT	CASSFNRGNSPLHF
.	13	TRBJ1-3	.	TRBV11-2	TGTGCCAGCAGCCCTCTACCGGGAAACACCATATATTTT	CASSPLPGNTIYF
.	15	TRBJ1-4	.	TRBV28	TGTGCCAGCAGTTTACGAGGGCCGCCCCATGAAAAACTGTTTTTT	CASSLRGPPHEKLFF
.	13	TRBJ2-1	.	TRBV27	TGTGCCAGCAGTTTAGGACTTCTCAATGAGCAGTTCTTC	CASSLGLLNEQFF
.	15	TRBJ1-3	TRBD1	TRBV30	TGTGCCTGGGAACCGGGACAGGTCTCTGGAAACACCATATATTTT	CAWEPGQVSGNTIYF
.	15	TRBJ1-1	.	TRBV3-1/TRBV3-2	TGTGCCAGCAGCCCGCTCCGGGGGGGGAACACTGAAGCTTTCTTT	CASSPLRGGNTEAFF
once	16	TRBJ2-7	.	TRBV24-1	TGTGCCACCAGTGTAATCGGGACTCTTTTTGCCTACGAGCAGTACTTC	CATSVIGTLFAYEQYF
.	15	TRBJ2-7	TRBD2	TRBV29-1	TGCAGCGTCCCCTTGCGCGGGAGGACCTCCTACGAGCAGTACTTC	CSVPLRGRTSYEQYF
once	14	TRBJ2-1	.	TRBV29-1	TGCAGCGTTTCAGGGCGGGGAGCCTACAATGAGCAGTTCTTC	CSVSGRGAYNEQFF